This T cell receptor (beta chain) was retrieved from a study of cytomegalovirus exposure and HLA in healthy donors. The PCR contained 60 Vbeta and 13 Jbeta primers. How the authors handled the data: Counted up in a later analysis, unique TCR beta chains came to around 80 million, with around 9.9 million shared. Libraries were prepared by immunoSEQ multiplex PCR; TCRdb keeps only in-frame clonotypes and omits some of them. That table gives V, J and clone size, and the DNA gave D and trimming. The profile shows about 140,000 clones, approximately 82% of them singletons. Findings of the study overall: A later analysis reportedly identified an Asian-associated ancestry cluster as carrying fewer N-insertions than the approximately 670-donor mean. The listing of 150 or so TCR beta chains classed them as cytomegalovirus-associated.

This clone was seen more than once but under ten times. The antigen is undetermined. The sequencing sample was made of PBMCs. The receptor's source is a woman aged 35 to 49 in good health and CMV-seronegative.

The CDR3 coding sequence is TGCGCCAGCAGCATGGGGACAGGGGGTGAGGAAAAACTGTTTTTT. Residues: CASSMGTGGEEKLFF. This chain joins TRBV5-1 and TRBJ1-4; TRBD1 matches at 11 bases. The CDR3 totals 15 residues. Germline V gene data show CDR1 as SGHRS and CDR2 as YFSETQ. V shed 4 bases, J shed 8 bases, and the junction held 7 bases outside the gene matches.